The source of this T cell receptor beta chain is a study of cytomegalovirus exposure and HLA in healthy donors. Whole-study findings and limits: In an earlier analysis, most TCR beta V segments were productive about 87% or about 30% of the time. Reports showed the classifier diagnosing cytomegalovirus status with high specificity and sensitivity.

Trimming removed 5 bases at V and 0 bases at J, with 13 bases between. The CDR3 contains 15 residues. Germline V lookup: CDR1 MNHEY, CDR2 SMNVEV (reference sequence). To note about this clone: The target antigen is unknown.

Primers for the PCR totalled 60 Vbeta and 13 Jbeta. Libraries were prepared by immunoSEQ multiplex PCR; TCRdb keeps only in-frame clonotypes and omits some of them. Found here are 85,000 to 90,000 clones, 67% of them singletons; the top ten hold around 1.9%. The origin of this receptor is a man aged 25-45 years in good health and CMV-seronegative. Input material: PBMCs. V is TRBV27 and J is TRBJ1-1; D remains unclear. The CDR3 DNA reads TGTGCCAGCAGTAAGTCCCTATCCATGAACACTGAAGCTTTCTTT. Its protein product is CASSKSLSMNTEAFF.